A single sample gave rise to the 29 T cell receptor beta chains below, sequenced in a study of spatial heterogeneity in lung cancer. Time point: blood at routine non-recurrence follow-up after resection. TCRdb re-analysed the 5' RACE reads in MiXCR, keeping a single row per CDR3 protein. The sample consists of roughly 10,000 distinct CDR3 sequences, approximately 22% of them appearing once. Source: PBMCs, taken at follow-up. Receptors were obtained from a female donor with early-stage non-small cell lung cancer.

This clonotype is termed medium-sized. The J gene is TRBJ2-1, the V gene TRBV14; TRBD2 is a possible D gene (6 bases). CDR1 is SGHDN, CDR2 FVKESK, per germline. Trimming cost V 4 bases and J 0 bases, with 13 bases left between them. The CDR3 contains 16 residues. The CDR3 sequence is CASSPGRGSSYNEQFF. In DNA form, the CDR3 reads TGTGCCAGCAGCCCCGGGCGGGGAAGCTCCTACAATGAGCAGTTCTTC.

Judged by abundance, this clonotype is medium-sized. CDR3 region: CASSLGPSWKRSGSYEQYF. The CDR3 DNA reads as TGTGCCAGCAGTCTAGGGCCCTCTTGGAAGCGGAGCGGCTCCTACGAGCAGTACTTC. This chain links TRBV28 with TRBJ2-7; the D gene is possibly TRBD2 (5 bases). CDR3 size: 19 residues. V was clipped by 5 bases and J by 0 bases, with 26 bases between them. CDR1 MDHEN and CDR2 SYDVKM come from the germline V gene.

This clonotype showed up just a few times. The chain is built from TRBV2 and TRBJ2-1; 8 positions match TRBD2. Germline CDR1 and CDR2: SNHLY and FYNNEI. The CDR3 length is 15 residues. V dropped 7 bases and J dropped 7; count of bases not matched to a gene: 12. The CDR3 DNA reads TGTGCCAGCACTCAGCCCGGGACTAGGAATAATGAGCAGTTCTTC. This translates into CASTQPGTRNNEQFF.

The gene calls are TRBV6-5 and TRBJ2-7; D not resolved. The ends were cut back, 2 bases at V and 6 bases at J, with 8 bases in the middle. CDR3 size: 12 residues. Germline CDR1 reads MNHEY; CDR2 reads SVGAGI. The CDR3 nucleotides are TGTGCCAGCAGTTACCGGACCGGCGAGCAGTACTTC. Protein sequence: CASSYRTGEQYF.

The V gene is TRBV29-1, the J gene TRBJ2-7, with D perhaps matching TRBD2 (5 bases). This CDR3 contains 13 residues. Trimming left V 6 bases short and J 4 bases short, with 16 bases between. Per germline, CDR1 SQVTM and CDR2 ANQGSEA. CDR3 residues: CSVSPGMGYEQYF. DNA of the CDR3: TGCAGCGTCTCCCCCGGGATGGGGTACGAGCAGTACTTC.

The V call is TRBV6-6, the J call TRBJ2-5, with a possible D match to TRBD2 (5 bases). The CDR3 covers 13 residues. CDR1 MNHNY and CDR2 SVGAGI come from the germline V gene (reference sequence). Between the trimmed V and J ends, which lost 6 bases and 2 bases, there was a span of 10 bases. The CDR3 DNA reads as TGTGCCAGCAGCTTCAGCGGTCAAGAGACCCAGTACTTC. It is translated as CASSFSGQETQYF.

By frequency in the sample, this clonotype is medium-sized (0.01 to 0.1%). The chain combines TRBV25-1 with TRBJ2-7; no definite D call. Looked up from germline, CDR1 is MGHDK and CDR2 is SYGVNS. The CDR3 covers 13 residues. Deletions cut 4 bases from V and 3 bases from J, with 10 bases between. CDR3 loop: CASSGSPIYEQYF. In DNA form, the CDR3 reads TGTGCCAGCAGTGGGTCGCCGATCTACGAGCAGTACTTC.

The chain couples TRBV11-2 to TRBJ2-2, with 7 nucleotides matching TRBD2. CDR1 and CDR2 from the germline V gene are SGHAT and FQNNGV. The CDR3 sequence is 16 residues long. The junction had 2 bases not matched to a gene; V was cut back by 0 bases and J by 1 base. The CDR3 reads CASSLESSGNTGELFF. The DNA of the CDR3 is TGTGCCAGCAGCTTAGAGTCTAGCGGGAACACCGGGGAGCTGTTTTTT.

This sequence joins TRBV29-1 and TRBJ2-5, with TRBD1 matching 8 bases. The CDR3 spans 11 residues. CDR1 is SQVTM, CDR2 ANQGSEA, per germline. After removal of 6 bases from V and 7 bases from J, the junction contained 4 bases not matched to a gene. The CDR3 here is CSVFDRGTQYF. As DNA, the CDR3 is TGCAGCGTGTTCGACAGGGGGACCCAGTACTTC.

This clonotype has only a few counts. The chain uses TRBV14 and TRBJ2-7; 7 positions match TRBD1. With 7 bases clipped from V and 4 bases from J, the junction kept 7 bases outside the gene matches. In germline, CDR1 is SGHDN, CDR2 FVKESK. The CDR3 is 13 amino acids. This CDR3 reads CASTPTGEYEQYF. In DNA form, the CDR3 reads TGTGCCAGCACCCCCACAGGGGAGTACGAGCAGTACTTC.

The genes are TRBV5-1 and TRBJ2-2, with no clear D. The CDR3 sequence is 13 residues long. Germline CDR1 SGHRS, CDR2 YFSETQ. The V gene lost 4 bases and the J gene lost 3 bases, with 7 bases spanning the gap. The CDR3 DNA reads as TGCGCCAGCAGCCCCTTGGACACCGGGGAGCTGTTTTTT. This translates into CASSPLDTGELFF.

CDR3 DNA sequence: TGTGCCAGCAGTCTCAGAGAGGCAGATACGCAGTATTTT. Protein: CASSLREADTQYF. The chain is built from TRBV6-5 and TRBJ2-3; no firm D call. Trimming pared 5 bases from V and 4 bases from J, leaving 10 bases between. This CDR3 has 13 residues. Germline loops: CDR1 MNHEY, CDR2 SVGAGI.

This clonotype is deemed medium-sized. This chain uses TRBV10-3 with TRBJ2-7; D might be TRBD1 (5 bases). The length of the CDR3 is 13 residues. Trimming shortened V by 10 bases and J by 1 base, and 14 bases separated the two germline ends. CDR1 and CDR2 from the germline V gene are ENHRY and SYGVKD. The CDR3 spells CATQETDSYEQYF. CDR3 in DNA: TGTGCCACTCAAGAGACAGATTCCTACGAGCAGTACTTC.

This clonotype showed up just a few times. The chain couples TRBV23-1 to TRBJ2-7, with D tentatively TRBD1 or TRBD2 (5 bases each). TRBV23-1 is noted as an ORF with a role that remains uncertain. Trimming stripped 3 bases from V and 3 bases from J, with 15 bases between. CDR3 length equals 15 residues. CDR3 in amino acids: CASSQYGTLNYEQYF. In nucleotides, the CDR3 is TGCGCCAGCAGTCAGTACGGGACCCTCAACTACGAGCAGTACTTC.

The CDR3 loop is CASSLSPGQPTDTQYF. The CDR3 coding sequence is TGCGCCAGCAGCTTGTCCCCCGGACAGCCCACAGATACGCAGTATTTT. This rearrangement joins TRBV5-1 to TRBJ2-3; maybe TRBD1 (6 bases). V shed 1 base and J shed 2 bases, with 14 bases lying between them. The CDR3 runs to 16 residues. The germline V gene has CDR1 SGHRS and CDR2 YFSETQ.

On this clonotype itself: This may come from a read error, since a much larger clone is one base off. J is TRBJ2-1 and V is TRBV5-4; 7 bases match TRBD2. CDR3 length: 16 residues. Germline CDR1 reads SGHNT; CDR2 reads YYREEE (reference sequence). CDR3 sequence reads: CASSSASGSSYNEQIF. The CDR3 nucleotides are TGTGCCAGCAGCTCCGCTAGCGGAAGCTCCTACAATGAGCAGATCTTC.

This clonotype is medium-sized. Its ends do not fully match the called genes, so a read error is possible. The CDR3 DNA reads TGTGCCACCCAAGGCGGGGCGGCCCCCCAAGGGACCCAGTACTTC. Its translation is CATQGGAAPQGTQYF. The chain carries TRBV28 and TRBJ2-5; D perhaps matches TRBD2 (6 bases). The CDR3 is made up of 15 amino acids. The germline V gene has CDR1 MDHEN and CDR2 SYDVKM.

The CDR3 nucleotides are TGTGCCAGCAGTTCGCCCTCGGGACCCCACAACGAGCAGTACTTC. It yields the protein CASSSPSGPHNEQYF. The chain employs TRBV11-2 and TRBJ2-7; TRBD1 or TRBD2 may be the D gene (5 bases each). Germline V gives CDR1 SGHAT, CDR2 FQNNGV. The CDR3 is 15 residues long. Between the trimmed V and J ends, which lost 6 bases and 5 bases, there was a span of 20 bases.

This clonotype has only a few counts. The chain has TRBV30 and TRBJ2-1; 14 bases match TRBD2. After removal of 4 bases from V and 6 bases from J, the junction contained 5 bases not matched to a gene. Germline V CDR1 and CDR2: GTSNPN, SVGIG (reference sequence). CDR3 size: 15 residues. CDR3 loop: CAWTKTSGRGNEQFF. For the CDR3, the DNA is TGTGCCTGGACTAAGACTAGCGGGAGGGGCAATGAGCAGTTCTTC.

By sample share, this clonotype is medium-sized. The chain carries TRBV5-1 and TRBJ2-5; D is unclear. The germline gives CDR1 SGHRS, CDR2 YFSETQ. V was pared by 1 base and J by 5 bases, with 9 bases between. The CDR3 has 13 residues. The CDR3 loop reads CASSLLVSETQYF. The CDR3 coding sequence is TGCGCCAGCAGCTTGTTAGTGTCTGAGACCCAGTACTTC.

By its share, this clonotype is medium-sized (0.01 to 0.1%). This chain uses TRBV18 with TRBJ2-1, with 10 bases identical to TRBD2. Trimming took 3 bases from V and 7 from J; bases not matched to a gene: 6. This CDR3 contains 15 residues. The germline V gene encodes CDR1 KGHSH and CDR2 LQKENI. The CDR3 reads CASSPASGSTNEQFF. The DNA for the CDR3 is TGTGCCAGCTCACCTGCTAGCGGGAGTACTAATGAGCAGTTCTTC.

This clonotype was counted between two and nine times. CDR3 DNA: TGTGCCAGCAGTGAATCCGGCGCGCAGTATTTT. Translating it yields CASSESGAQYF. This chain connects TRBV25-1 to TRBJ2-3; no clear D. CDR3 length: 11 residues. V lost 1 base to trimming and J lost 10 bases, with 6 bases between them. Germline V gives CDR1 MGHDK, CDR2 SYGVNS.

This chain links TRBV11-3 with TRBJ2-1, with D tentatively TRBD2 (6 bases). The CDR3 sequence is 14 residues long. Trimming took 5 bases from V and 10 from J, leaving 18 bases between them. CDR1 is SGHNT and CDR2 is YENEEA in the germline V gene. The CDR3 here is CASSPGDSLSEQFF. Written as DNA, the CDR3 is TGTGCCAGCAGCCCCGGGGACTCCCTTTCCGAGCAGTTCTTC.

By sample fraction, this clonotype is medium-sized (0.01 to 0.1%). V usage is TRBV12-3 or TRBV12-4 and J usage is TRBJ2-1, with 10 bases matching TRBD2. V trimming: 4 bases; J trimming: 5 bases; junction bases outside the gene matches: 2. This CDR3 is built from 14 residues. The CDR3 loop reads CASSWTSGNNEQFF. In DNA, the CDR3 is TGTGCCAGCAGTTGGACTAGCGGAAACAATGAGCAGTTCTTC.

V usage is TRBV12-3 or TRBV12-4 and J usage is TRBJ2-7; 7 bases map to TRBD2. The CDR3 loop spans 14 amino acids. V lost 5 bases, J lost 2 bases, and 6 bases stayed unmatched. In DNA form, the CDR3 reads TGTGCCAGCAGTCCAGCGGGACTAACCTACGAGCAGTACTTC. Amino acids: CASSPAGLTYEQYF.

This clonotype is medium-sized within its sample. The CDR3 nucleotides are TGTGCCAGCAGTTACTCGGGTTCCTACGAGCAGTACTTC. It yields the protein CASSYSGSYEQYF. This chain links TRBV6-2 or TRBV6-3 with TRBJ2-7; D not certain. Germline CDR1 reads MNHEY; CDR2 reads SVGEGT. Between the trimmed V and J ends, which lost 0 bases and 1 base, there was a span of 4 bases. The CDR3 is made up of 13 amino acids.

This clonotype was counted between two and nine times. This rearrangement joins TRBV28 to TRBJ1-1; 9 nucleotides line up with TRBD1. Germline values: CDR1 MDHEN, CDR2 SYDVKM. V shed 6 bases, J shed 11 bases, and the junction held 16 bases outside the gene matches. The CDR3 spans 15 residues. CDR3 amino acids: CASSQSTGGLLGAFF. The DNA of the CDR3 is TGTGCCAGCAGCCAATCCACAGGGGGCCTTTTGGGTGCTTTCTTT.

This sequence joins TRBV6-5 and TRBJ1-2, with 9 bases identical to TRBD1. In germline, CDR1 is MNHEY, CDR2 SVGAGI. The CDR3 has 14 amino acids. Trimming took 2 bases from V and 9 from J; bases not matched to a gene: 7. For the CDR3, the DNA is TGTGCCAGCAGTTACGCGGGACAGGGTTACCGCTACACCTTC. This translates into CASSYAGQGYRYTF.

The rearrangement joins TRBV12-3 or TRBV12-4 to TRBJ1-1; D unresolved. The CDR3 covers 12 residues. V gave up 10 bases and J gave up 2 bases, with 11 bases separating them. Written as DNA, the CDR3 is TGTGCCACCCTCCGAGGTAACACTGAAGCTTTCTTT. The encoded protein is CATLRGNTEAFF.